These 9 T cell receptor beta chains share one sample of origin, sequenced in a study of T-cell reconstitution after alpha-beta-depleted transplantation in children (TCRdb year 2016). The treatment or condition label of this sample denotes: allogeneic hematopoietic cell transplantation with graft depleted of TCRalphabeta T cells and CD19 B cells. The library was produced with PCR. TCRdb lists the instrument as Illumina HiSeq 2500. TCR libraries were prepared with molecular barcoding, using unique molecular identifiers to normalize TCRbeta repertoire quantification. TCRdb ran its own pipeline on the public reads, namely fastp trimming at Q25 and MiXCR clone calling, and kept in-frame beta chains. Here each entry gathers all rows of one CDR3 protein and keeps the most common genes and DNA. This sample lists some 200,000 distinct CDR3 sequences; roughly 8.1% were detected once. The top ten clones comprise roughly 36% of the sample.

The material sequenced was PBMCs, mostly from graft donor cells, taken 360 days after TCRalphabeta/CD19-depleted stem cell transplant. These receptors were obtained from a male patient between 2 and 10 years old who had a stem cell transplant for acute myeloid leukemia, so the T cells may come from the graft donor.

There are many counts of this clonotype. V and J are TRBV29-1 and TRBJ1-6, with a tentative D call TRBD1 (6 bases). This CDR3 region has 15 residues. Per germline, CDR1 SQVTM and CDR2 ANQGSEA. The germline V and J ends were trimmed by 0 bases and 13 bases, with 19 bases remaining between them. The CDR3 DNA sequence: TGCAGCGTTGAAGATCTAACAGGGTTAAGGTATCCCCTCCACTTT. This encodes CSVEDLTGLRYPLHF.

This clonotype was picked up many times. The rearrangement links TRBV12-3 or TRBV12-4 to TRBJ1-2, with D tentatively TRBD1 (5 bases). CDR3 length: 16 residues. V gave up 3 bases and J gave up 3 bases, with 17 bases separating them. The CDR3 is CASSFAPFGGYYGYTF. The CDR3 DNA follows: TGTGCCAGCAGTTTTGCCCCGTTCGGGGGATACTATGGCTACACCTTC.

The table lists this clonotype with a few counts. The chain links TRBV12-3 or TRBV12-4 to TRBJ1-2; 7 nucleotides agree with TRBD1. Losses at the gene ends were 5 bases for V and 8 bases for J; bases not matched to a gene: 8. This CDR3 has 13 amino acids. The CDR3 DNA reads TGTGCCAGCAGTCGACAGGGACTGTGGGGCTACACCTTC. Amino acid sequence: CASSRQGLWGYTF.

The rearrangement links TRBV20-1 to TRBJ2-1, with 10 bases matching TRBD2. The V segment lost 6 bases and the J segment 6 bases; nucleotides outside the gene matches: 8. The CDR3 contains 14 residues. Germline V gene lookup returns CDR1 DFQATT and CDR2 SNEGSKA (reference sequence). CDR3 in amino acids: CSATGLARSNEQFF. The CDR3, as DNA: TGCAGTGCCACGGGACTAGCGAGGTCCAATGAGCAGTTCTTC.

The chain employs TRBV20-1 and TRBJ2-1, with 9 bases identical to TRBD2. J was trimmed by 5 bases and V by 3 bases; bases with no gene match: 2. The CDR3 runs 13 residues. Germline values: CDR1 DFQATT, CDR2 SNEGSKA (reference sequence). The CDR3 reads CSASGTSNNEQFF. The CDR3 DNA reads TGCAGTGCTAGCGGGACTAGCAACAATGAGCAGTTCTTC.

Only a few counts were recorded for this clonotype. The J gene is TRBJ2-1, the V gene TRBV9, with 10 bases identical to TRBD2. This CDR3 has 15 amino acids. V was pared by 4 bases and J by 4 bases, with 5 bases of the junction left unmatched. CDR1 is SGDLS, CDR2 YYNGEE, per germline. CDR3 sequence (DNA): TGTGCCAGCAGCTCCAGCGGGGGGGGGTACAATGAGCAGTTCTTC. Its protein is CASSSSGGGYNEQFF.

The chain combines TRBV5-1 with TRBJ2-2; D gene uncertain. Germline loops: CDR1 SGHRS, CDR2 YFSETQ. The CDR3 is made up of 15 amino acids. Deletions cut 2 bases from V and 3 bases from J, with 11 bases between. The CDR3 loop reads CASSLRAEHTGELFF. The CDR3 nucleotides are TGCGCCAGCAGCTTACGGGCGGAGCACACCGGGGAGCTGTTTTTT. Looking up the rest from reference TRBV5-1 and TRBJ2-2 gives the full variable domain: KAGVTQTPRYLIKTRGQQVTLSCSPISGHRSVSWYQQTPGQGLQFLFEYFSETQRNKGNFPGRFSGRQFSNSRSEMNVSTLELGDSALYLCASSLRAEHTGELFFGEGSRLTVL.

Only a few counts were recorded for this clonotype. The chain recombines TRBV7-6 with TRBJ1-4; 8 bases line up with TRBD1. This CDR3 contains 14 residues. Per the germline V gene, CDR1 is SGHVS and CDR2 is FNYEAQ. With V trimmed by 5 bases and J by 7 bases, 6 bases remained unmatched. CDR3 in amino acids: CASSLGTGGEKLFF. The CDR3 DNA reads TGTGCCAGCAGCCTCGGGACAGGAGGTGAAAAACTGTTTTTT.

This clonotype appeared a few times. The chain employs TRBV20-1 and TRBJ2-2; 13 bases align to TRBD2. The germline gives CDR1 DFQATT, CDR2 SNEGSKA (reference sequence). The CDR3 spans 19 residues. The ends lost 2 bases at V and 0 bases at J; junction bases unmatched: 9. CDR3: CSARTPLLAGGSNTGELFF. CDR3 DNA: TGCAGTGCTAGAACCCCCCTACTAGCGGGGGGGTCGAACACCGGGGAGCTGTTTTTT.